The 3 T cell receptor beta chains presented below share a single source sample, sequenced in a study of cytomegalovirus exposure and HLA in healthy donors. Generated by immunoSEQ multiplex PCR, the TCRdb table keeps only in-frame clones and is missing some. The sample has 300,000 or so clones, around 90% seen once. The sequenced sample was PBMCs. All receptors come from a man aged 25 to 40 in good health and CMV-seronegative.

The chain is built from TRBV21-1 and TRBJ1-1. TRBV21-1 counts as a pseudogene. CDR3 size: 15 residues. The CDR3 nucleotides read TGTGCCTCCCAAAACCGGCGGGATGCGGAGACTGAAGCTTTCTTT. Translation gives CASQNRRDAETEAFF.

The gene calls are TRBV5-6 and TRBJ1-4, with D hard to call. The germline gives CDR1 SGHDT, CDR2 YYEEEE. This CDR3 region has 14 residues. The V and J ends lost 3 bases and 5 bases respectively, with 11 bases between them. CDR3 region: CASSWGAGNEKLFF. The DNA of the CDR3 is TGTGCCAGCAGCTGGGGTGCGGGGAATGAAAAACTGTTTTTT.

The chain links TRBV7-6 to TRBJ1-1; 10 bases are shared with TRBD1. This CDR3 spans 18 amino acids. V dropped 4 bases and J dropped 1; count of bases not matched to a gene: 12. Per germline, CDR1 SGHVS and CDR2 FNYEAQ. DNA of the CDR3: TGTGCCAGCAGCTACCCAACCGGGACAGGGGTTCAGAACACTGAAGCTTTCTTT. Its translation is CASSYPTGTGVQNTEAFF.